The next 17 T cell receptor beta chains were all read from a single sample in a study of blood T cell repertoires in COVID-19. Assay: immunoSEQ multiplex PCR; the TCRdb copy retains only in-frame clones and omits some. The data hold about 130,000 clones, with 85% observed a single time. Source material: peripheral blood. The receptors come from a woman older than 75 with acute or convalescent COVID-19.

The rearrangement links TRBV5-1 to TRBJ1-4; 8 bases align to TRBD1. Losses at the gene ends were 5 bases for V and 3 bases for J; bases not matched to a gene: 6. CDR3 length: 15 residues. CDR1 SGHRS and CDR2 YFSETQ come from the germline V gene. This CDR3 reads CASRTTGVSNEKLFF. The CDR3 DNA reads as TGCGCCAGCAGGACGACAGGGGTTTCTAATGAAAAACTGTTTTTT.

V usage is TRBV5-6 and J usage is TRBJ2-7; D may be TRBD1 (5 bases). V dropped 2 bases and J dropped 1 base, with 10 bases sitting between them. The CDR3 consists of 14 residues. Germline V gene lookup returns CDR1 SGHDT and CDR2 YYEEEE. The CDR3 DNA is TGTGCCAGCAGCTTTGGAGACAGTTCCTACGAGCAGTACTTC. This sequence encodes CASSFGDSSYEQYF.

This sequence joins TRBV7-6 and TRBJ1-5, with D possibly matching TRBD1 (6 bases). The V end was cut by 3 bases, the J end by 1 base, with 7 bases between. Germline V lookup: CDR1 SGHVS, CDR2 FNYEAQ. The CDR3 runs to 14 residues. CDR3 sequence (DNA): TGTGCCAGCAGCTTGGGGACAAGCAATCAGCCCCAGCATTTT. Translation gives CASSLGTSNQPQHF.

This CDR3 reads CASTRDRGYSNQPQHF. The CDR3, as DNA: TGTGCCAGCACCCGGGACAGGGGTTATAGCAATCAGCCCCAGCATTTT. J is TRBJ1-5 and V is TRBV7-8, with 10 bases aligning to TRBD1. The V gene end was trimmed by 7 bases and the J gene end by 0 bases; junction bases not matched to a gene: 6. The CDR3 covers 16 residues. From germline, CDR1 is SGHVS and CDR2 FQNEAQ.

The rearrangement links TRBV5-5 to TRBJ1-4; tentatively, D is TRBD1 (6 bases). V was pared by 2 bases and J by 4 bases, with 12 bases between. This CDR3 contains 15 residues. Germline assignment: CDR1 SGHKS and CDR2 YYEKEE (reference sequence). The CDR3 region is CASSFRTALNEKLFF. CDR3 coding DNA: TGTGCCAGCAGCTTCAGGACAGCCCTTAATGAAAAACTGTTTTTT.

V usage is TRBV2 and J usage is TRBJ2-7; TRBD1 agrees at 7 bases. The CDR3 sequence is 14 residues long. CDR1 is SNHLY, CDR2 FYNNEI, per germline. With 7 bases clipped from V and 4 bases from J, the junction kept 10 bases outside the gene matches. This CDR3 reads CASKPGTVRYEQYF. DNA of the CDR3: TGTGCCAGCAAGCCCGGGACAGTACGGTACGAGCAGTACTTC.

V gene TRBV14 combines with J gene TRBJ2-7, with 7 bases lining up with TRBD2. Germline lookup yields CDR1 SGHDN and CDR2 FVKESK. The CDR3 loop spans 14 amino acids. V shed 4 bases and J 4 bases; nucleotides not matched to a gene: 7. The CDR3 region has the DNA TGTGCCAGCAGCCCCCTGGGGGGGATATACGAGCAGTACTTC. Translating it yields CASSPLGGIYEQYF.

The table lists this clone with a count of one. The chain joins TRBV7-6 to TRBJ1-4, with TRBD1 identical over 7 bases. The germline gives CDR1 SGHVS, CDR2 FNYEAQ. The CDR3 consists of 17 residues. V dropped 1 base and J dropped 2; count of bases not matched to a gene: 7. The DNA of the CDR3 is TGTGCCAGCAGCTTAGGCCGCAGGGGGTGGACTAATGAAAAACTGTTTTTT. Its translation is CASSLGRRGWTNEKLFF.

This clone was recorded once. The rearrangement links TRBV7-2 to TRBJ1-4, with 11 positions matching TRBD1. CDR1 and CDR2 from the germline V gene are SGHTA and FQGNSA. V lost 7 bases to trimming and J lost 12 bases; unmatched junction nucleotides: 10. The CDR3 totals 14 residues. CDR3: CASTGTGGSRELFF. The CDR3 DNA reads TGTGCCAGCACCGGGACAGGGGGATCGCGGGAACTGTTTTTT.

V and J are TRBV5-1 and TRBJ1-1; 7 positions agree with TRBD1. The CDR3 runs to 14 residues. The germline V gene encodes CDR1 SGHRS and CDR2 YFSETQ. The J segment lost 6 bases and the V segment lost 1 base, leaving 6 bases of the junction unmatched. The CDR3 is CASSLPGQASEAFF. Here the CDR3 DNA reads TGCGCCAGCAGCTTGCCAGGACAGGCCTCTGAAGCTTTCTTT.

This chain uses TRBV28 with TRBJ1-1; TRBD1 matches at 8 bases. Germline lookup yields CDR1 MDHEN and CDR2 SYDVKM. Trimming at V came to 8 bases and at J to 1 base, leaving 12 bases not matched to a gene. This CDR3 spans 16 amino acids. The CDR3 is CASPLAGGAGNTEAFF. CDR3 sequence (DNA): TGTGCCAGCCCCTTAGCAGGGGGCGCCGGGAACACTGAAGCTTTCTTT.

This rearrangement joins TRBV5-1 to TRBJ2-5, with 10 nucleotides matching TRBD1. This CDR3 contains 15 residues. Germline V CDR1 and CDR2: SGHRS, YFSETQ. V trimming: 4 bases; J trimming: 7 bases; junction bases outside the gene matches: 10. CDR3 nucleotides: TGCGCCAGCAGCCCGGACAGGGGGGATAAAGGGACCCAGTACTTC. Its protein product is CASSPDRGDKGTQYF. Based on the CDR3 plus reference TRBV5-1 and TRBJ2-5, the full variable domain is KAGVTQTPRYLIKTRGQQVTLSCSPISGHRSVSWYQQTPGQGLQFLFEYFSETQRNKGNFPGRFSGRQFSNSRSEMNVSTLELGDSALYLCASSPDRGDKGTQYFGPGTRLLVL.

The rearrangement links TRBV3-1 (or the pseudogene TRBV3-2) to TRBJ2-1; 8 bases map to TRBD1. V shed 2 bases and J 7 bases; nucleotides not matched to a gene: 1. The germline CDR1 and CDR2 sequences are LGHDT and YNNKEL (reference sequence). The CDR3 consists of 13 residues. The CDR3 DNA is TGTGCCAGCAGCCAAAACAGGGGGAATGAGCAGTTCTTC. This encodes CASSQNRGNEQFF.

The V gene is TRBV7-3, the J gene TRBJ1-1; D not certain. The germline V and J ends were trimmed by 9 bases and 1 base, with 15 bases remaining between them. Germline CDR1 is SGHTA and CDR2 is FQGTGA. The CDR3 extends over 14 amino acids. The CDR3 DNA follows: TGTGCCAGTCATACAGCCGATAGGAACACTGAAGCTTTCTTT. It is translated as CASHTADRNTEAFF. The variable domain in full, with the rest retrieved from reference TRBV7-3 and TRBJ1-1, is GAGVSQTPSNKVTEKGKYVELRCDPISGHTALYWYRQSLGQGPEFLIYFQGTGAADDSGLPNDRFFAVRPEGSVSTLKIQRTERGDSAVYLCASHTADRNTEAFFGQGTRLTVV.

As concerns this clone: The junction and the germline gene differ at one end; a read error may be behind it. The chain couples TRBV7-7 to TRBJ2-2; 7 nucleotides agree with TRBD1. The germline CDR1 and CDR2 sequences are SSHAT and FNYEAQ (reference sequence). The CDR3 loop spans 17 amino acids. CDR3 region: CASSLEDRTSNTGELFF. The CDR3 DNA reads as TGTGCTAGCAGCTTAGAGGACAGGACATCGAACACCGGGGAGCTGTTTTTT.

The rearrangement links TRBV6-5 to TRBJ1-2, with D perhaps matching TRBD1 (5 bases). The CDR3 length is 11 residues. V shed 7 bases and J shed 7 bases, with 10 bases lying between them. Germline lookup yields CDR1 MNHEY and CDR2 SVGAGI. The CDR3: CASTTTVGYTF. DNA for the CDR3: TGTGCCAGCACTACGACAGTTGGCTACACCTTC.

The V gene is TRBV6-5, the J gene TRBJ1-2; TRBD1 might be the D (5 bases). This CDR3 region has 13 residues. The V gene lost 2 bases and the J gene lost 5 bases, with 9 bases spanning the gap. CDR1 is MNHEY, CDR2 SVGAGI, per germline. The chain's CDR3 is CASSYASGYGYTF. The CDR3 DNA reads TGTGCCAGCAGTTACGCCTCAGGGTATGGCTACACCTTC.